The present entry profiles one TCR beta chain with its context. Its specificity is not known. Here immunoSEQ multiplex PCR was the method, and the copy in TCRdb shows in-frame clones only, minus some. The sample records about 240,000 clones, around 88% being singletons. The sample belongs to a study of cytomegalovirus exposure and HLA in healthy donors. General study results and limits: A list of approximately 150 TCR beta chains associated with cytomegalovirus was given.

CDR1 is GTSNPN, CDR2 SVGIG, per germline (reference sequence). The V and J ends lost 3 bases and 4 bases, in that order; junction bases with no gene match: 13. This CDR3 comprises 17 residues. The chain has TRBV30 and TRBJ2-5, with 11 bases aligning to TRBD2. The source material was PBMCs. This TCR was sampled from a woman in her 30s in good health and CMV-seropositive. In nucleotides, the CDR3 is TGTGCCTGGAGCCCCATTAGGCTAGCGGGAGGTGGAGAGACCCAGTACTTC. It specifies CAWSPIRLAGGGETQYF.